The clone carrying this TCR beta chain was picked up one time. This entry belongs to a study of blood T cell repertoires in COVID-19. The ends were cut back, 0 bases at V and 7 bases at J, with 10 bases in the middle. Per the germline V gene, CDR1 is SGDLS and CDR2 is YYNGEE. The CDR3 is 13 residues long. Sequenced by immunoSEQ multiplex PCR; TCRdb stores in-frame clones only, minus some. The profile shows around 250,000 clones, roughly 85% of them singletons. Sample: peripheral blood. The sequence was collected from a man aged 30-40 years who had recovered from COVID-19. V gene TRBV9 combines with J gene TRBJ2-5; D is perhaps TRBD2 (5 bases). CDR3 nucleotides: TGTGCCAGCAGCGTAGCACTAGGAGGGACCCAGTACTTC. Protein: CASSVALGGTQYF.